Shown below are 17 T cell receptor beta chains from a single sample sequenced in a study of T cell changes during pregnancy in multiple sclerosis. Using immunoSEQ multiplex PCR, the repertoire was profiled, and TCRdb retains in-frame clones only, with some absent. The sample lists around 35,000 clones, about nine tenths occurring once. The sample in question was CD8+ T cells from peripheral blood mononuclear cells, obtained in the first trimester of pregnancy. The source of these receptors is a female donor with multiple sclerosis, enrolled in a pregnancy study.

The rearrangement joins TRBV28 to TRBJ2-2; D is possibly TRBD1 (6 bases). The CDR3 runs to 18 residues. Per the germline V gene, CDR1 is MDHEN and CDR2 is SYDVKM. The V gene lost 5 bases and the J gene lost 2 bases, with 21 bases spanning the gap. This CDR3 reads CASSPRAHRDLNTGELFF. The CDR3 DNA follows: TGTGCCAGCAGTCCCCGCGCCCACAGGGACCTCAACACCGGGGAGCTGTTTTTT.

This sequence joins TRBV7-2 and TRBJ2-7; perhaps TRBD2 as D (6 bases). Deletions cut 6 bases from V and 6 bases from J, with 21 bases between. There are 15 residues in the CDR3. CDR1 and CDR2 from the germline V gene are SGHTA and FQGNSA. The CDR3 loop reads CASSILGGVPGEQYF. Here the CDR3 DNA reads TGTGCCAGCAGTATACTCGGCGGGGTCCCCGGCGAGCAGTACTTC. Together with reference TRBV7-2 and TRBJ2-7, the CDR3 gives the full variable domain: GAGVSQSPSNKVTEKGKDVELRCDPISGHTALYWYRQSLGQGLEFLIYFQGNSAPDKSGLPSDRFSAERTGGSVSTLTIQRTQQEDSAVYLCASSILGGVPGEQYFGPGTRLTVT.

The V gene is TRBV18, the J gene TRBJ2-7; maybe TRBD2 (6 bases). Germline V CDR1 and CDR2: KGHSH, LQKENI. The CDR3 runs to 16 residues. V gave up 0 bases and J gave up 0 bases, with 12 bases separating them. The CDR3: CASSPPPGEGSYEQYF. For the CDR3, the DNA is TGTGCCAGCTCACCACCTCCGGGAGAGGGCTCCTACGAGCAGTACTTC.

This rearrangement joins TRBV11-2 to TRBJ2-3; TRBD2 might be the D (5 bases). With 4 bases removed from V and 6 bases from J, the gap between germline ends came to 11 bases. The V gene's germline CDR1 is SGHAT and CDR2 FQNNGV. The CDR3 is 13 residues long. CDR3 bases: TGTGCCAGCAGCTCATCCTTAGCGGATACGCAGTATTTT. As protein: CASSSSLADTQYF.

V gene TRBV5-6 combines with J gene TRBJ2-1; 7 bases align to TRBD2. The germline CDR1 and CDR2 sequences are SGHDT and YYEEEE. The CDR3 runs 16 residues. Germline trimming cut 6 bases from V and 4 bases from J; bases unmatched to any gene: 13. The CDR3: CASNLRGGPAYNEQFF. Here the CDR3 DNA reads TGTGCCAGCAACCTTCGGGGAGGGCCAGCTTACAATGAGCAGTTCTTC.

The chain links TRBV5-6 to TRBJ1-6, with D unresolved. CDR3 length: 13 amino acids. Trimming took 0 bases from V and 9 from J, leaving 7 bases between them. Germline CDR1 and CDR2: SGHDT and YYEEEE. CDR3: CASSLGAGSPLHF. CDR3 coding DNA: TGTGCCAGCAGCTTGGGGGCTGGTTCACCCCTCCACTTT.

The chain employs TRBV28 and TRBJ2-1, with a possible D match to TRBD2 (5 bases). Between the trimmed V and J ends, which lost 4 bases and 5 bases, there was a span of 9 bases. The germline gives CDR1 MDHEN, CDR2 SYDVKM. The CDR3 totals 13 residues. CDR3 sequence: CASSWTRNNEQFF. The CDR3 coding sequence is TGTGCCAGCAGTTGGACTCGGAACAATGAGCAGTTCTTC.

The rearrangement uses TRBV4-1 and TRBJ2-7; tentative D call: TRBD2 (5 bases). This CDR3 has 14 amino acids. Germline V gene data show CDR1 as MGHRA and CDR2 as YSYEKL. Trimming cost V 0 bases and J 1 base, with 7 bases left between them. CDR3 sequence reads: CASSQDPGSYEQYF. As DNA, the CDR3 is TGCGCCAGCAGCCAAGATCCGGGGTCCTACGAGCAGTACTTC.

The chain is built from TRBV27 and TRBJ1-5; possibly TRBD1 for D (5 bases). Trimming cost V 6 bases and J 0 bases, with 18 bases left between them. The CDR3 sequence is 17 residues long. CDR1 is MNHEY and CDR2 is SMNVEV in the germline V gene (reference sequence). This chain's CDR3 is CASSPSGVSYSNQPQHF. For the CDR3, the DNA is TGTGCCAGCAGCCCCTCGGGGGTCTCCTATAGCAATCAGCCCCAGCATTTT.

The rearrangement joins TRBV9 to TRBJ2-1; TRBD2 is a possible D gene (5 bases). This CDR3 has 12 residues. Germline V CDR1 and CDR2: SGDLS, YYNGEE. Deletions cut 2 bases from V and 7 bases from J, with 7 bases between. The CDR3 bases are TGTGCCAGCAGCGTGACGGGGAATGAGCAGTTCTTC. It translates to CASSVTGNEQFF. The full variable domain, completed using reference TRBV9 and TRBJ2-1, is DSGVTQTPKHLITATGQRVTLRCSPRSGDLSVYWYQQSLDQGLQFLIQYYNGEERAKGNILERFSAQQFPDLHSELNLSSLELGDSALYFCASSVTGNEQFFGPGTRLTVL.

This clone came up once. The chain employs TRBV10-3 and TRBJ1-3; D is ambiguous. The V gene lost 7 bases and the J gene lost 2 bases, with 6 bases spanning the gap. Germline CDR1 is ENHRY and CDR2 is SYGVKD. The CDR3 spans 12 residues. The CDR3 here is CAIIIPGNTIYF. DNA for the CDR3: TGTGCCATCATAATCCCTGGAAACACCATATATTTT.

This clone was found once. V gene TRBV7-9 combines with J gene TRBJ1-5, with D unclear. V shed 5 bases and J shed 5 bases, with 13 bases lying between them. Germline loops: CDR1 SEHNR, CDR2 FQNEAQ (reference sequence). The length of the CDR3 is 14 residues. The CDR3 loop reads CASSPPEGHQPQHF. The DNA of the CDR3 is TGTGCCAGCAGCCCTCCGGAGGGCCATCAGCCCCAGCATTTT.

A few counts support this clone. The chain recombines TRBV28 with TRBJ1-1; D is uncertain. V lost 4 bases, J lost 1 base, and 10 bases lay in between. Germline values: CDR1 MDHEN, CDR2 SYDVKM. The CDR3 spans 14 residues. CDR3 loop: CASSSATGNTEAFF. CDR3 nucleotide sequence: TGTGCCAGCAGTTCAGCCACGGGGAACACTGAAGCTTTCTTT.

The chain joins TRBV9 to TRBJ2-7; 8 bases fit TRBD1. V lost 5 bases and J lost 3; bases outside the gene matches: 4. CDR3 length: 13 residues. Germline values: CDR1 SGDLS, CDR2 YYNGEE. The CDR3 DNA is TGTGCCAGCAGTGACAGGGGTGGCTACGAGCAGTACTTC. The encoded protein is CASSDRGGYEQYF.

The chain couples TRBV27 to TRBJ2-1; possibly TRBD1 for D (6 bases). V lost 4 bases to trimming and J lost 3 bases, with 16 bases between them. Germline values: CDR1 MNHEY, CDR2 SMNVEV (reference sequence). The CDR3 runs 16 residues. CDR3 amino acids: CASSSLPATGYNEQFF. The CDR3 coding sequence is TGTGCCAGCAGTTCCCTACCTGCGACAGGCTACAATGAGCAGTTCTTC.

V usage is TRBV27 and J usage is TRBJ2-7; 8 nucleotides line up with TRBD1. Per the germline V gene, CDR1 is MNHEY and CDR2 is SMNVEV (reference sequence). After removal of 5 bases from V and 6 bases from J, the junction contained 3 bases not matched to a gene. The CDR3 totals 12 residues. CDR3 protein: CASSPQGGEQYF. The CDR3 DNA follows: TGTGCCAGCAGTCCACAGGGGGGCGAGCAGTACTTC.

The chain carries TRBV29-1 and TRBJ2-3, with 7 positions matching TRBD1. Germline V gene sequence: CDR1 SQVTM, CDR2 ANQGSEA. The CDR3 is made up of 15 amino acids. Trimming took 3 bases from V and 6 from J; bases not matched to a gene: 12. The CDR3 bases are TGCAGCGTTGACGACAGGGCCCATTCCTACGATACGCAGTATTTT. It codes for CSVDDRAHSYDTQYF.